Following are 29 T cell receptor beta chains from one sample sequenced in a study of blood T cell repertoires in COVID-19. TCRdb's copy holds only in-frame clones and misses some; the assay was immunoSEQ multiplex PCR. Of around 150,000 clones detected, roughly 90% appear once; the ten largest clones hold 6.6%. The sequencing input was PBMCs or T cells enriched from blood (not recorded which). These receptors all stem from a woman aged 45 to 65 who had recovered from COVID-19.

V gene TRBV4-2 combines with J gene TRBJ1-1, with D tentatively TRBD1 (5 bases). V lost 0 bases and J 6 bases, leaving 11 bases between the germline ends. The CDR3 has 14 residues. CDR1 and CDR2 (germline): LGHNA, YNFKEQ. Written as DNA, the CDR3 is TGTGCCAGCAGCCAAGATCGACAGAGCCCTGAAGCTTTCTTT. Its protein product is CASSQDRQSPEAFF.

The V and J genes are TRBV11-3 and TRBJ1-1; no definite D call. The V gene's germline CDR1 is SGHNT and CDR2 YENEEA. This CDR3 is built from 13 residues. V was cut by 2 bases and J by 1 base, with 5 bases left in between. The DNA of the CDR3 is TGTGCCAGCAGCTTAAACAGGAACACTGAAGCTTTCTTT. The encoded protein is CASSLNRNTEAFF. The full variable domain, rest sourced from reference TRBV11-3 and TRBJ1-1, is EAGVVQSPRYKIIEKKQPVAFWCNPISGHNTLYWYLQNLGQGPELLIRYENEEAVDDSQLPKDRFSAERLKGVDSTLKIQPAELGDSAVYLCASSLNRNTEAFFGQGTRLTVV.

The rearrangement uses TRBV5-4 and TRBJ2-1, with D uncertain. V was shortened by 3 bases and J by 6 bases, with 7 bases between the two germline ends. Germline V CDR1 and CDR2: SGHNT, YYREEE (reference sequence). The CDR3 has 12 amino acids. CDR3 in amino acids: CASSSTGNEQFF. The CDR3 DNA follows: TGTGCCAGCAGCTCGACGGGCAATGAGCAGTTCTTC. The entire variable domain, with the rest obtained from reference TRBV5-4 and TRBJ2-1, is as follows: ETGVTQSPTHLIKTRGQQVTLRCSSQSGHNTVSWYQQALGQGPQFIFQYYREEENGRGNFPPRFSGLQFPNYSSELNVNALELDDSALYLCASSSTGNEQFFGPGTRLTVL.

This clone turned up a few times. The V gene is TRBV7-2, the J gene TRBJ2-7; D may be TRBD1 (6 bases). Germline values: CDR1 SGHTA, CDR2 FQGNSA. Trimming cost V 7 bases and J 2 bases, with 15 bases left between them. This CDR3 region has 14 residues. Here the CDR3 DNA reads TGTGCCAGCAACCCGGCAGGGGCCCCCTACGAGCAGTACTTC. It codes for CASNPAGAPYEQYF.

This clone was counted only a few times. The chain has TRBV5-1 and TRBJ1-2; D might be TRBD1 (6 bases). This CDR3 comprises 15 residues. The germline gives CDR1 SGHRS, CDR2 YFSETQ. V was clipped by 0 bases and J by 4 bases, with 13 bases between them. CDR3 loop: CASSLGSGAGYGYTF. Here the CDR3 DNA reads TGCGCCAGCAGCTTGGGATCAGGGGCGGGCTATGGCTACACCTTC.

This clone turned up a few times. The CDR3 region has the DNA TGTGCCAGCAGCCAAACCGAGTGGGAGACAGGGAAGTCCTACAATGAGCAGTTCTTC. Translation: CASSQTEWETGKSYNEQFF. The chain recombines TRBV14 with TRBJ2-1, with TRBD1 matching over 7 bases. The J segment lost 1 base and the V segment lost 2 bases, leaving 14 bases of the junction unmatched. Looked up from germline, CDR1 is SGHDN and CDR2 is FVKESK. This CDR3 contains 19 residues.

In DNA form, the CDR3 reads TGCGCCAGCAGCCCTGGAGGAGCGACAAGGGGCTACACCTTC. Its protein is CASSPGGATRGYTF. The chain is built from TRBV5-1 and TRBJ1-2; D call uncertain. Germline lookup yields CDR1 SGHRS and CDR2 YFSETQ. The V gene lost 4 bases and the J gene lost 8 bases, with 18 bases spanning the gap. This CDR3 region has 14 residues. Combining the CDR3 with reference TRBV5-1 and TRBJ1-2 gives the whole variable domain KAGVTQTPRYLIKTRGQQVTLSCSPISGHRSVSWYQQTPGQGLQFLFEYFSETQRNKGNFPGRFSGRQFSNSRSEMNVSTLELGDSALYLCASSPGGATRGYTFGSGTRLTVV.

The V call is TRBV27, the J call TRBJ1-6; the D is unclear. The germline V and J ends were trimmed by 2 bases and 5 bases, with 7 bases remaining between them. Germline CDR1 is MNHEY and CDR2 is SMNVEV (reference sequence). This CDR3 is built from 14 residues. CDR3 DNA: TGTGCCAGCAGTTTAACGGGTGATAATTCACCCCTCCACTTT. Translation gives CASSLTGDNSPLHF.

A few counts support this clone. DNA for the CDR3: TGTGCCAGCAGCGTGACAGGGGTCGAGCAGTACTTC. This translates into CASSVTGVEQYF. V gene TRBV9 combines with J gene TRBJ2-7; TRBD1 matches 8 bases. CDR1 is SGDLS and CDR2 is YYNGEE in the germline V gene. With V trimmed by 2 bases and J by 6 bases, 1 base remained unmatched. The CDR3 covers 12 residues.

The rearrangement joins TRBV2 to TRBJ1-5, with 7 bases identical to TRBD1. The V and J ends lost 6 bases and 1 base, in that order; junction bases with no gene match: 3. The CDR3 is 14 amino acids. CDR1 is SNHLY and CDR2 is FYNNEI in the germline V gene. The CDR3 DNA reads as TGTGCCAGCAGGGGACAGCTGAGCAATCAGCCCCAGCATTTT. Amino acids: CASRGQLSNQPQHF.

The V gene is TRBV19, the J gene TRBJ1-1, with 8 bases fitting TRBD1. This CDR3 has 15 residues. Per the germline V gene, CDR1 is LNHDA and CDR2 is SQIVND (reference sequence). J was trimmed by 5 bases and V by 3 bases; bases with no gene match: 8. The CDR3 spells CASSIPGGRKTEAFF. In nucleotides, the CDR3 is TGTGCCAGTAGTATTCCAGGGGGCAGGAAAACTGAAGCTTTCTTT. Combining the CDR3 with reference TRBV19 and TRBJ1-1 gives the whole variable domain DGGITQSPKYLFRKEGQNVTLSCEQNLNHDAMYWYRQDPGQGLRLIYYSQIVNDFQKGDIAEGYSVSREKKESFPLTVTSAQKNPTAFYLCASSIPGGRKTEAFFGQGTRLTVV.

V is TRBV7-2 and J is TRBJ2-7; the match to TRBD2 covers 9 bases. The CDR3 is 14 amino acids. V was clipped by 2 bases and J by 4 bases; unmatched bases: 3. Germline V gene lookup returns CDR1 SGHTA and CDR2 FQGNSA. The CDR3 protein is CASSLISGGYEQYF. The DNA for the CDR3 is TGTGCCAGCAGCTTAATTAGCGGGGGTTACGAGCAGTACTTC.

The genes are TRBV12-3 or TRBV12-4 and TRBJ1-2, with a tentative D call TRBD1 (6 bases). The CDR3 contains 12 residues. V shed 6 bases and J shed 9 bases, with 14 bases lying between them. The CDR3 protein is CASSPGQLSYTF. The CDR3 DNA reads as TGTGCCAGCAGCCCTGGACAGTTAAGCTACACCTTC.

The chain joins TRBV29-1 to TRBJ2-3, with D perhaps TRBD2 (5 bases). V lost 0 bases to trimming and J lost 3 bases, with 22 bases between them. The CDR3 has 18 amino acids. Germline CDR1 is SQVTM and CDR2 is ANQGSEA. In DNA form, the CDR3 reads TGCAGCGTTGAAGATGGCTGGCCGAACCTTTCGGGGACAGATACGCAGTATTTT. It codes for CSVEDGWPNLSGTDTQYF.

As concerns this clone: Other nucleotide sequences from this sample produce the same CDR3. V is TRBV7-2 and J is TRBJ2-3; D remains unclear. Deletions cut 6 bases from V and 2 bases from J, with 6 bases between. Germline V gives CDR1 SGHTA, CDR2 FQGNSA. CDR3 size: 12 residues. The CDR3 sequence: CASSLYTDTQYF. The CDR3 DNA reads TGTGCCAGCAGTCTGTACACAGATACGCAGTATTTT.

The V and J genes are TRBV13 and TRBJ2-5; a possible D gene is TRBD1 (7 bases). The CDR3 runs to 14 residues. The germline V gene has CDR1 PRHDT and CDR2 FYEKMQ (reference sequence). Between the trimmed V and J ends, which lost 5 bases and 7 bases, there was a span of 17 bases. CDR3 loop: CASSRGGGVGTQYF. CDR3 coding DNA: TGTGCCAGCAGCAGAGGGGGCGGGGTCGGGACCCAGTACTTC.

This chain links TRBV9 with TRBJ1-2; the D gene is possibly TRBD1 (5 bases). V was shortened by 0 bases and J by 3 bases, with 15 bases between the two germline ends. The CDR3 sequence is 16 residues long. Looked up from germline, CDR1 is SGDLS and CDR2 is YYNGEE. The CDR3 here is CASSVANPGKDYGYTF. Here the CDR3 DNA reads TGTGCCAGCAGCGTAGCTAACCCAGGGAAGGACTATGGCTACACCTTC. The complete variable domain, with remaining parts taken from reference TRBV9 and TRBJ1-2, reads DSGVTQTPKHLITATGQRVTLRCSPRSGDLSVYWYQQSLDQGLQFLIQYYNGEERAKGNILERFSAQQFPDLHSELNLSSLELGDSALYFCASSVANPGKDYGYTFGSGTRLTVV.

The V and J genes are TRBV19 and TRBJ2-1; D might be TRBD2 (5 bases). Germline CDR1 LNHDA, CDR2 SQIVND (reference sequence). Trimming removed 4 bases at V and 3 bases at J, with 10 bases between. The CDR3 sequence is 14 residues long. The CDR3 DNA is TGTGCCAGTAGTAGCGGAGGTAGCTACAATGAGCAGTTCTTC. This codes for CASSSGGSYNEQFF.

This clone appeared a single time. The chain has TRBV5-1 and TRBJ1-1; TRBD1 matches 8 bases. Germline lookup yields CDR1 SGHRS and CDR2 YFSETQ. This CDR3 is built from 15 residues. The V segment lost 1 base and the J segment 0 bases; nucleotides outside the gene matches: 2. The DNA of the CDR3 is TGCGCCAGCAGCTTGACAGGGGGGATGAACACTGAAGCTTTCTTT. This codes for CASSLTGGMNTEAFF.

The chain is built from TRBV9 and TRBJ1-3, with a tentative D call TRBD1 (6 bases). Trimming took off 4 bases at V and 7 bases at J, with 15 bases between the two ends. This CDR3 contains 14 residues. In germline, CDR1 is SGDLS, CDR2 YYNGEE. The CDR3 sequence: CASSPRGPGNTIYF. In nucleotides, the CDR3 is TGTGCCAGCAGCCCGCGGGGGCCCGGCAACACCATATATTTT.

The chain carries TRBV4-3 and TRBJ2-1, with D possibly being TRBD2 (5 bases). Germline V gene sequence: CDR1 LGHNA, CDR2 YSLEER. CDR3 length: 15 residues. Trimming removed 0 bases at V and 2 bases at J, with 8 bases between. The CDR3 nucleotides are TGCGCCAGCAGCCAAGAGGGGAGCACCTACAATGAGCAGTTCTTC. This encodes CASSQEGSTYNEQFF.

The V gene is TRBV11-3, the J gene TRBJ1-3, with 7 bases identical to TRBD1. This CDR3 is 16 amino acids long. V lost 5 bases to trimming and J lost 0 bases; unmatched junction nucleotides: 7. The V gene's germline CDR1 is SGHNT and CDR2 YENEEA. Written as DNA, the CDR3 is TGTGCCAGCAGCACCCGACAGGGCAGCTCTGGAAACACCATATATTTT. It encodes CASSTRQGSSGNTIYF.

The chain employs TRBV14 and TRBJ2-3; 8 bases map to TRBD1. V lost 2 bases to trimming and J lost 5 bases; unmatched junction nucleotides: 9. This CDR3 is built from 16 residues. CDR1 is SGHDN, CDR2 FVKESK, per germline. CDR3: CASSQKWDRRGDTQYF. DNA of the CDR3: TGTGCCAGCAGCCAAAAATGGGACAGGAGGGGAGATACGCAGTATTTT.

This clone was seen only once. V and J are TRBV6-2 or TRBV6-3 and TRBJ1-1, with a tentative D call TRBD1 (6 bases). Germline values: CDR1 MNHEY, CDR2 SVGEGT. The CDR3 spans 15 residues. Trimming stripped 3 bases from V and 1 base from J, with 12 bases between. The CDR3 nucleotides read TGTGCCAGCAGTTATCCGGGACACGAGAACACTGAAGCTTTCTTT. This translates into CASSYPGHENTEAFF.

In its sample, this clone was seen a few times. This chain uses TRBV9 with TRBJ2-1; TRBD2 matches 12 bases. Germline assignment: CDR1 SGDLS and CDR2 YYNGEE. V was pared by 3 bases and J by 3 bases, with 1 base of the junction left unmatched. The CDR3 has 15 residues. Here the CDR3 reads CASSATSGGYNEQFF. The CDR3, as DNA: TGTGCCAGCAGCGCGACTAGCGGGGGCTACAATGAGCAGTTCTTC.

This chain connects TRBV27 to TRBJ2-1; D might be TRBD2 (6 bases). Germline values: CDR1 MNHEY, CDR2 SMNVEV (reference sequence). V lost 6 bases, J lost 8 bases, and 11 bases lay in between. The CDR3 loop spans 12 amino acids. This CDR3 is CASSRGVDEQFF. The CDR3 DNA follows: TGTGCCAGCAGCCGCGGGGTCGATGAGCAGTTCTTC.

The genes are TRBV6-5 and TRBJ1-1; D gene ambiguous. With 7 bases removed from V and 9 bases from J, the gap between germline ends came to 24 bases. In germline, CDR1 is MNHEY, CDR2 SVGAGI. The CDR3 is made up of 15 amino acids. The chain's CDR3 is CASIPRGTPRVKAFF. The CDR3 DNA is TGTGCCAGCATTCCACGGGGAACTCCGAGAGTGAAAGCTTTCTTT.

The chain couples TRBV2 to TRBJ1-3; maybe TRBD1 (5 bases). V was shortened by 1 base and J by 4 bases, with 8 bases between the two germline ends. The CDR3 sequence is 14 residues long. CDR1 and CDR2 from the germline V gene are SNHLY and FYNNEI. CDR3 in DNA: TGTGCCAGCAGTGAAGGCGGGGCAGGAAACACCATATATTTT. Protein: CASSEGGAGNTIYF.

This chain connects TRBV24-1 to TRBJ2-3, with 15 bases lining up with TRBD2. This CDR3 comprises 17 residues. The V segment lost 3 bases and the J segment 1 base; nucleotides outside the gene matches: 1. The germline CDR1 and CDR2 sequences are KGHDR and SFDVKD. The CDR3 reads CATSDGTSGGRTDTQYF. The CDR3 nucleotides are TGTGCCACCAGTGATGGGACTAGCGGGGGGCGCACAGATACGCAGTATTTT.